What follows are 8 T cell receptor beta chains derived from one specimen sequenced in a study of STAT3 mutations in large granular lymphocyte leukemia (dated by TCRdb to about 2019). Their antigen targets remain unknown. The library came from the immunoSEQ multiplex PCR assay. Imported from immuneACCESS, the table was reduced by TCRdb to in-frame sequences with V and J called. These copies leave out some clones; in studies compared against another copy, an unresolved V gene accounts for under half, and the cause of the remainder is not known. The sample contains approximately 42,000 clones, about 81% of them found a single time. Jointly, the top ten make up 0.43% of the sample. Overall results and qualifications from the work: At least one immunodominant TCRbeta clonotype was identified in every T-LGLL patient, and multiple immunodominant subclonotypes were identified in about half of the T-LGLL patients.

Sample: PBMCs. Every receptor here comes from a human donor with T large granular lymphocyte leukemia. Some clones in this sample may be carry-over from other donors' samples.

This clone was found once. The chain couples TRBV6-1 to TRBJ1-5; 10 bases fit TRBD1. After removal of 3 bases from V and 1 base from J, the junction contained 3 bases not matched to a gene. This CDR3 comprises 16 residues. Germline V CDR1 and CDR2: MNHNS, SASEGT. As DNA, the CDR3 is TGTGCCAGCAGTGATGGGACAGGGGTAAGCAATCAGCCCCAGCATTTT. Translating it yields CASSDGTGVSNQPQHF.

The rearrangement links TRBV19 to TRBJ1-1; 8 nucleotides match TRBD1. After removal of 3 bases from V and 4 bases from J, the junction contained 4 bases not matched to a gene. Germline V gene data show CDR1 as LNHDA and CDR2 as SQIVND (reference sequence). The CDR3 runs to 14 residues. The CDR3 region is CASSIPGGGTEAFF. CDR3 in DNA: TGTGCCAGTAGTATCCCAGGGGGCGGCACTGAAGCTTTCTTT.

The chain carries TRBV11-2 and TRBJ1-1; D unresolved. V was cut by 4 bases and J by 0 bases, with 12 bases left in between. This CDR3 contains 15 residues. CDR1 is SGHAT, CDR2 FQNNGV, per germline. The CDR3 nucleotides are TGTGCCAGCAGCTGGATATTTGGGATGAACACTGAAGCTTTCTTT. It is translated as CASSWIFGMNTEAFF.

The chain combines TRBV4-2 with TRBJ2-1, with 9 bases aligning to TRBD2. This CDR3 has 19 amino acids. V lost 0 bases and J lost 4; bases outside the gene matches: 13. Germline V gene lookup returns CDR1 LGHNA and CDR2 YNFKEQ. CDR3 loop: CASSQDPTVLAGLYNEQFF. CDR3 in DNA: TGTGCCAGCAGCCAAGATCCCACGGTGCTAGCGGGGTTATACAATGAGCAGTTCTTC.

The rearrangement joins TRBV18 to TRBJ2-5; D is unresolved. The V gene lost 2 bases and the J gene lost 1 base, with 2 bases spanning the gap. Germline V CDR1 and CDR2: KGHSH, LQKENI. The CDR3 runs 12 residues. The CDR3 coding sequence is TGTGCCAGCTCACCATCCCAAGAGACCCAGTACTTC. Translation: CASSPSQETQYF.

This clone showed up just a few times. The gene calls are TRBV29-1 and TRBJ2-4; D ambiguous. Trimming shortened V by 1 base and J by 5 bases, and 6 bases separated the two germline ends. CDR1 is SQVTM and CDR2 is ANQGSEA in the germline V gene. CDR3 length: 12 residues. CDR3 in amino acids: CSVEVQENIQYF. CDR3 coding DNA: TGCAGCGTTGAAGTCCAAGAAAACATTCAGTACTTC.

The chain uses TRBV6-6 and TRBJ1-5; D remains ambiguous. The CDR3 runs 13 residues. Germline V CDR1 and CDR2: MNHNY, SVGAGI (reference sequence). V dropped 0 bases and J dropped 7 bases, with 7 bases sitting between them. As DNA, the CDR3 is TGTGCCAGCAGTTACTCGCGTGTCCAGCCCCAGCATTTT. This encodes CASSYSRVQPQHF.

This clone was detected a few times. This chain connects TRBV7-9 to TRBJ2-7, with a possible D match to TRBD2 (6 bases). The germline CDR1 and CDR2 sequences are SEHNR and FQNEAQ (reference sequence). V shed 0 bases and J shed 5 bases, with 11 bases lying between them. The CDR3 has 14 residues. This CDR3 reads CASSLARGYHEQYF. In nucleotides, the CDR3 is TGTGCCAGCAGCTTAGCTCGGGGGTATCACGAGCAGTACTTC.